A selection of T cell receptor beta chains follows, all from one sample in a study of cytomegalovirus exposure and HLA in healthy donors. The table came from immunoSEQ multiplex PCR; TCRdb's copy has only in-frame clones and leaves some out. Of some 160,000 clones in the sample, over 70% were seen once. The sequenced material came from PBMCs. These receptors were collected from a woman between 35 and 50 years old in good health and CMV-seronegative. The CDR3 runs from the conserved cysteine through the conserved F or W. The D gene is left open where the match is weak. Clone size is given for some rows only: seen once, a few or many times, or a class if the clone is expanded.

d_gene: TRBD2
j_gene: TRBJ2-7
abundance: -
v_gene: TRBV4-2
CDR3nt: TGTGCCAGCAGCCAAGCGGTGACTAGCGGGAGATCCTACGAGCAGTACTTC
CDR3aa: CASSQAVTSGRSYEQYF

d_gene: TRBD2
j_gene: TRBJ2-1
abundance: -
v_gene: TRBV5-1
CDR3nt: TGCGCCAGCAGCTTGAGTCTAGCGGGGGCAAATGAGCAGTTCTTC
CDR3aa: CASSLSLAGANEQFF

d_gene: -
j_gene: TRBJ1-3
abundance: -
v_gene: TRBV2
CDR3nt: TGTGCCAGCAGACCAGAGCAGGTCCCTGGAAACACCATATATTTT
CDR3aa: CASRPEQVPGNTIYF

d_gene: -
j_gene: TRBJ1-2
abundance: few
v_gene: TRBV6-5
CDR3nt: TGTGCCAGCAGACCCGTGGAGGGCGAAGGCTACACCTTC
CDR3aa: CASRPVEGEGYTF

d_gene: TRBD2
j_gene: TRBJ2-3
abundance: few
v_gene: TRBV29-1
CDR3nt: TGCAGCGCCGGACTAGCGGGAGCCACAGATACGCAGTATTTT
CDR3aa: CSAGLAGATDTQYF

d_gene: TRBD2
j_gene: TRBJ2-1
abundance: -
v_gene: TRBV9
CDR3nt: TGTGCCAGCAGCGCGGGACTAGCGAGAACCAATGAGCAGTTCTTC
CDR3aa: CASSAGLARTNEQFF

d_gene: -
j_gene: TRBJ2-7
abundance: -
v_gene: TRBV7-9
CDR3nt: TGTGCCAGCAGCTTAGTCGGGGTAATAGGGTCCTACGAGCAGTACTTC
CDR3aa: CASSLVGVIGSYEQYF

d_gene: TRBD2
j_gene: TRBJ2-1
abundance: -
v_gene: TRBV7-8
CDR3nt: TGTGCCAGCAGCTTAGTTAGCGGGAGCGGACCCTACAATGAGCAGTTCTTC
CDR3aa: CASSLVSGSGPYNEQFF

d_gene: -
j_gene: TRBJ1-5
abundance: -
v_gene: TRBV5-4
CDR3nt: TGTGCCAGCAGCTTAACACAGGATCAGCCCCAGCATTTT
CDR3aa: CASSLTQDQPQHF

d_gene: -
j_gene: TRBJ1-2
abundance: -
v_gene: TRBV7-9
CDR3nt: TGTGCCAGCAGCTTAGGCGCGCTAGATTTTACTGGCTACACCTTC
CDR3aa: CASSLGALDFTGYTF

d_gene: -
j_gene: TRBJ1-2
abundance: few
v_gene: TRBV18
CDR3nt: TGTGCCAGCTCACCCTTTCCCCGTTATGGCTACACCTTC
CDR3aa: CASSPFPRYGYTF

d_gene: -
j_gene: TRBJ1-2
abundance: once
v_gene: TRBV18
CDR3nt: TGTGCCAGCTCACCTCTCGGGGGAACTTATGGCTACACCTTC
CDR3aa: CASSPLGGTYGYTF

d_gene: -
j_gene: TRBJ1-4
abundance: -
v_gene: TRBV6-1
CDR3nt: TGTGCCGGCCGAGGGGGATCAACTAATGAAAAACTGTTTTTT
CDR3aa: CAGRGGSTNEKLFF

d_gene: -
j_gene: TRBJ1-3
abundance: -
v_gene: TRBV9
CDR3nt: TGTGCCAGCAGCCACCCGGGGAGGGCCTCCCCTGGAAACACCATATATTTT
CDR3aa: CASSHPGRASPGNTIYF

d_gene: TRBD1
j_gene: TRBJ1-2
abundance: -
v_gene: TRBV19
CDR3nt: TGTGCCACCGCACCCCGGGACAGGGACTCCTATGGCTACACCTTC
CDR3aa: CATAPRDRDSYGYTF

d_gene: TRBD1
j_gene: TRBJ1-1
abundance: -
v_gene: TRBV30
CDR3nt: TGTGCCTGGACAATCCGGGACAGGAACACTGAAGCTTTCTTT
CDR3aa: CAWTIRDRNTEAFF

d_gene: -
j_gene: TRBJ1-2
abundance: -
v_gene: TRBV6-6
CDR3nt: TGTGCCAGCAGTTCCGGGACAAACTATGGCTACACCTTC
CDR3aa: CASSSGTNYGYTF

d_gene: -
j_gene: TRBJ2-7
abundance: -
v_gene: TRBV27
CDR3nt: TGTGCCAGCAGTGCTCGAGGGAGGGGGATGTCTCTTTTTCGCACCTACGAGCAGTACTTC
CDR3aa: CASSARGRGMSLFRTYEQYF

d_gene: -
j_gene: TRBJ1-3
abundance: -
v_gene: TRBV19
CDR3nt: TGTGCCAGTAGTAGAGGCAGGGCCCTAAACGGAAACACCATATATTTT
CDR3aa: CASSRGRALNGNTIYF

d_gene: TRBD2
j_gene: TRBJ2-1
abundance: once
v_gene: TRBV5-1
CDR3nt: TGCGCCAGCAGCTTGGTCGGGGGGGGGATGAATGAGCAGTTCTTC
CDR3aa: CASSLVGGGMNEQFF

d_gene: -
j_gene: TRBJ1-1
abundance: -
v_gene: TRBV25-1
CDR3nt: TGTGCCAGCAGTTGGGGGACATTTGGAAGGGGAGCTTTCTTT
CDR3aa: CASSWGTFGRGAFF

d_gene: TRBD1
j_gene: TRBJ1-2
abundance: -
v_gene: TRBV6-6
CDR3nt: TGTGCCAGCACCCTAAGGGGAGACAGGGGGCATGGCTACACCTTC
CDR3aa: CASTLRGDRGHGYTF

d_gene: -
j_gene: TRBJ2-7
abundance: -
v_gene: TRBV6-5
CDR3nt: TGTGCCAGCAGTGAACTGCGGGGAACCGAGCAGTACTTC
CDR3aa: CASSELRGTEQYF

d_gene: -
j_gene: TRBJ1-3
abundance: -
v_gene: TRBV5-6
CDR3nt: TGTGCCAGCAGCTTGGCAGGGGTTGCTGGAAACACCATATATTTT
CDR3aa: CASSLAGVAGNTIYF

d_gene: TRBD1
j_gene: TRBJ1-1
abundance: -
v_gene: TRBV19
CDR3nt: TGTGCCAGTACCCTGACAGGGTGGAACACTGAAGCTTTCTTT
CDR3aa: CASTLTGWNTEAFF

d_gene: -
j_gene: TRBJ1-1
abundance: few
v_gene: TRBV6-6
CDR3nt: TGTGCCAGCAGTACCCCGGGGGGGGAAGCTTTCTTT
CDR3aa: CASSTPGGEAFF

d_gene: TRBD1
j_gene: TRBJ1-1
abundance: -
v_gene: TRBV18
CDR3nt: TGTGCCAGCTCAAACATACAGGGGGCGAGCTTTGACACTGAAGCTTTCTTT
CDR3aa: CASSNIQGASFDTEAFF

d_gene: TRBD2
j_gene: TRBJ2-3
abundance: few
v_gene: TRBV4-1
CDR3nt: TGCGCCAGCAGCCAAGATAGAGTAGCGGGAGAGGTAGATACGCAGTATTTT
CDR3aa: CASSQDRVAGEVDTQYF

d_gene: -
j_gene: TRBJ2-7
abundance: -
v_gene: TRBV7-6
CDR3nt: TGTGCCAGCAGCATGGACAGCTACGAGCAGTACTTC
CDR3aa: CASSMDSYEQYF

d_gene: -
j_gene: TRBJ1-5
abundance: -
v_gene: TRBV18
CDR3nt: TGTGCCAGCTCACCGGCTGCAGGAAGCAATCAGCCCCAGCATTTT
CDR3aa: CASSPAAGSNQPQHF

d_gene: -
j_gene: TRBJ2-7
abundance: once
v_gene: TRBV4-1
CDR3nt: TGCGCCAGCAGCCACTATGGCGGGGACGAGCAGTACTTC
CDR3aa: CASSHYGGDEQYF